The sequence of this T cell receptor beta chain was determined in a study of CD8 T cells in Susac syndrome. Findings and limits, study-wide: An acknowledgment was made by the study that its TCR sequencing and HLA analysis involved relatively few individuals.

Sequencing targeted TCR beta in T cells from blood (CD8+ and CD4+). The authors negatively isolated CD8+ and CD4+ T cells and FACS-enriched TEMRA cells. Random-hexamer reverse transcription was applied to roughly 0.45 to 1 ug RNA. Amplification of TCR beta CDR3 spanned 54 Vbeta and 13 Jbeta via immunoSEQ multiplex PCR. TCRdb reprocessed the immunoSEQ multiplex PCR reads via MiXCR and lists one record per CDR3 protein. The profile shows approximately 160,000 distinct CDR3 sequences, about 94% of them singletons. Of note for this clonotype: Its antigen is as yet unknown.

V was pared by 6 bases and J by 5 bases, with 13 bases of the junction left unmatched. The CDR3 has 15 residues. Germline lookup yields CDR1 SGHRS and CDR2 YFSETQ. The TCR comes from a human donor with multiple sclerosis. The chain combines TRBV5-1 with TRBJ2-7; 8 nucleotides align to TRBD2. The sample comprised CD4+ T cells from PBMCs. The CDR3 reads CASTPGLAQYDEQYF. CDR3 in DNA: TGCGCCAGCACCCCTGGACTAGCCCAATATGACGAGCAGTACTTC.